Reported below is one T cell receptor (beta chain). Some clones are missing from TCRdb's copy, which holds only in-frame ones; the method was immunoSEQ multiplex PCR. The sample carries 69,000 or so clones, around 91% recorded once. The sample belongs to a study of blood T cell repertoires in COVID-19. The sample consisted of peripheral blood. The source of this sequence is a man aged 50-59 years with acute or convalescent COVID-19.

The CDR3: CASSLGGSANEKLFF. The CDR3 region has the DNA TGTGCCAGCAGCTTAGGGGGCAGTGCTAATGAAAAACTGTTTTTT. The V and J genes are TRBV7-6 and TRBJ1-4; D perhaps matches TRBD1 (5 bases). CDR3 length: 15 residues. Germline assignment: CDR1 SGHVS and CDR2 FNYEAQ. V was clipped by 1 base and J by 3 bases, with 9 bases between them.